This T cell receptor (beta chain) was recovered during a study of blood T cell repertoires in COVID-19. CDR3 size: 16 residues. After removal of 4 bases from V and 2 bases from J, the junction contained 8 bases not matched to a gene. Germline values: CDR1 SGDLS, CDR2 YYNGEE. Repertoires were generated with immunoSEQ multiplex PCR, while TCRdb's copy carries only in-frame clones and drops some. The sample consists of 200,000 to 250,000 clones, about 90% of them appearing once. The rearrangement links TRBV9 to TRBJ2-3, with 9 bases lining up with TRBD2. The receptor was isolated from a man aged 30 to 45 who had been exposed to COVID-19. Sequenced material: PBMCs or T cells enriched from blood (not recorded which). The CDR3 nucleotides are TGTGCCAGCAGCTCTGCTAGCGGGGAAAACACAGATACGCAGTATTTT. Translating it yields CASSSASGENTDTQYF.